This TCR beta chain was obtained from a study of shared clonotypes between healthy human individuals. Per the germline V gene, CDR1 is SGHRS and CDR2 is YFSETQ. CDR3 length: 16 amino acids. J lost 4 bases, V lost 4 bases, and 10 bases had no gene match. Study-wide findings and caveats: Clonotype sharing among donors likely depends on sequencing depth. Non-shared clonotypes displayed generation probabilities falling below those of clonotypes present in all four donors.

The run depth of the assay was deep. Libraries were prepared by immunoSEQ multiplex PCR; TCRdb keeps only in-frame clonotypes and omits some of them. Among some 1.4 million clones listed, roughly 96% were seen once. Adult donors, all healthy and HIV-negative, had no recent acute infections or vaccinations. In regard to this clone: The antigen is unknown.

V usage is TRBV5-1 and J usage is TRBJ2-1; the match to TRBD1 covers 8 bases. Sequencing used naive CD4+ T cells sorted from blood. Subset denoted: CD45RA+ positively selected. The TCR was taken from a man aged 30 to 45 in good health. CDR3 nucleotide sequence: TGCGCCAGCAGCAACCAGGGACAGGTGGCTTACAATGAGCAGTTCTTC. It is translated as CASSNQGQVAYNEQFF.